This is a list of T cell receptor beta chains from one sample in a study of T-cell reconstitution after alpha-beta-depleted transplantation in children. TCRdb reprocessed the PCR reads via MiXCR and lists one record per CDR3 protein. The sample yields over 550,000 distinct CDR3 sequences, about 11% seen once. Sample: PBMCs from the stem cell graft donor, taken from the stem cell graft. The receptors shown here come from a human donor who donated a stem cell graft to a child with acute myeloid leukemia. Both conserved end residues are part of each CDR3. The D gene is left open where the match is weak. Only part of the rows carry a size: once, few, many, or a class if the clone is expanded.

clone_size d_call j_call v_call cdr3_aa cdr3_nt
. . TRBJ1-5 TRBV2 CASSPRGGQSNQPQHF TGTGCCAGCAGCCCCCGGGGGGGGCAAAGCAATCAGCCCCAGCATTTT
many . TRBJ2-7 TRBV18 CASSPADSYEQYF TGTGCCAGCTCACCGGCCGATTCCTACGAGCAGTACTTC
many . TRBJ2-4 TRBV7-9 CASSLTGLLAKNIQYF TGTGCCAGCAGCTTAACGGGACTTCTAGCCAAAAACATTCAGTACTTC
many TRBD2 TRBJ2-7 TRBV6-1 CASSLAGVFYEQYF TGTGCCAGCAGTCTAGCGGGAGTTTTTTACGAGCAGTACTTC
. . TRBJ1-5 TRBV30 CASSTGGGNQPQHF TGTGCCTCCTCCACTGGGGGGGGCAATCAGCCCCAGCATTTT
many TRBD1 TRBJ2-7 TRBV29-1 CSVEGDSVREQYF TGCAGCGTTGAAGGGGACAGCGTAAGGGAGCAGTACTTC
. TRBD1 TRBJ2-7 TRBV10-3 CAISESVTGAGYEQYF TGTGCCATCAGTGAGTCGGTGACAGGGGCGGGCTACGAGCAGTACTTC
few . TRBJ2-5 TRBV6-2/TRBV6-3 CASRQQVQETQYF TGTGCCAGCAGGCAACAGGTCCAAGAGACCCAGTACTTC
. . TRBJ2-7 TRBV27 CASSLSGTSGAMYEQYF TGTGCCAGCAGTTTATCGGGGACCTCAGGGGCCATGTACGAGCAGTACTTC
many TRBD2 TRBJ2-1 TRBV10-3 CAIRTEREEQFF TGTGCCATCAGGACGGAGCGGGAGGAGCAGTTCTTC
many TRBD1 TRBJ1-1 TRBV5-1 CASRGQLNTEAFF TGCGCCAGCAGGGGACAGTTGAACACTGAAGCTTTCTTT